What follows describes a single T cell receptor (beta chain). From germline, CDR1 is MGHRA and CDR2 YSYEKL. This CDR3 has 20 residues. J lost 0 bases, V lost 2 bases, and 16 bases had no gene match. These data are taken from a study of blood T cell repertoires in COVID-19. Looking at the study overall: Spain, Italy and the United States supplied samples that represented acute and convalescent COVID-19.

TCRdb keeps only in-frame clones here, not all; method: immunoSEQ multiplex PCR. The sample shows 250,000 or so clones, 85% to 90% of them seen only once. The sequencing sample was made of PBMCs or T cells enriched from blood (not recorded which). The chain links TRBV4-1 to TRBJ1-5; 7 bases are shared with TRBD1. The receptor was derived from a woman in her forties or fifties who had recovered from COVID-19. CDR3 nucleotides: TGCGCCAGCAGCCAAAGGGCCTTAAAGGGGACAGTCGATAGCAATCAGCCCCAGCATTTT. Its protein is CASSQRALKGTVDSNQPQHF.